This T cell receptor (beta chain) is drawn from a study of monozygotic twins with inflammatory bowel disease. Turning to this clonotype: Its antigen remains unknown.

General observations from the study: Twins with IBD were found to have lower TCRbeta diversity (inverse Simpson) than healthy co-twins. Clonotypes shared with others were fewer in IBD patients than in healthy twins, especially with disease activity. No difference in repertoire similarity was seen between concordant and discordant twins, possibly because power was limited.

TCRdb re-called the 5' RACE reads; one entry per CDR3 protein, DNA not given. The table for this sample gives about 43,000 distinct CDR3 sequences. CDR3 length: 15 residues. Germline V gives CDR1 SGHAT, CDR2 FQNNGV. J is TRBJ2-7 and V is TRBV11-2. The sequenced material came from blood. This TCR was recovered from a human donor with ulcerative colitis or Crohn's disease, or a healthy co-twin of an affected twin (not recorded which). CDR3 protein: CASSLETGGPSEQYF.